Shown below are 23 T cell receptor beta chains from a single sample sequenced in a study of T-cell memory formation after mild COVID-19. MiXCR, applied by TCRdb to the 5' RACE reads, yields one record per CDR3 protein. The table lists approximately 500,000 distinct CDR3 sequences, about 23% of them singletons, with approximately 12% in the top ten. The source material was PBMCs or a T cell subset sorted from them (not recorded which). Every receptor here comes from an adult woman who had mild COVID-19 (a few samples of this study predate the infection). Cell type and time point are not known.

The chain is built from TRBV5-1 and TRBJ2-7, with D perhaps matching TRBD1 (5 bases). V was shortened by 3 bases and J by 5 bases, with 15 bases between the two germline ends. This CDR3 is built from 14 residues. Per germline, CDR1 SGHRS and CDR2 YFSETQ. The CDR3 region is CASSWGTSVDEQYF. For the CDR3, the DNA is TGCGCCAGCAGCTGGGGCACCTCGGTGGACGAGCAGTACTTC.

The CDR3 spells CASRIGMTEAFF. The CDR3 DNA sequence: TGTGCCAGCCGTATAGGCATGACTGAAGCTTTCTTT. J is TRBJ1-1 and V is TRBV12-3 or TRBV12-4; no clear D. The CDR3 extends over 12 amino acids. The V end was cut by 8 bases, the J end by 5 bases, with 12 bases between.

The chain carries TRBV4-1 and TRBJ2-3, with D perhaps matching TRBD2 (5 bases). This CDR3 comprises 16 residues. V was trimmed by 2 bases and J by 2 bases, leaving 14 bases between them. From germline, CDR1 is MGHRA and CDR2 YSYEKL. In nucleotides, the CDR3 is TGCGCCAGCAGCCAACCCAGAGGGCCCAACACAGATACGCAGTATTTT. Translated: CASSQPRGPNTDTQYF.

Only a few counts were recorded for this clonotype. The genes are TRBV4-3 and TRBJ2-5, with D perhaps matching TRBD1 or TRBD2 (5 bases each). V dropped 4 bases and J dropped 5 bases, with 11 bases sitting between them. From germline, CDR1 is LGHNA and CDR2 YSLEER. The CDR3 length is 13 residues. CDR3 sequence: CASSPRDGETQYF. DNA for the CDR3: TGCGCCAGCAGCCCCCGGGACGGGGAGACCCAGTACTTC.

The rearrangement links TRBV11-2 to TRBJ1-1, with 8 nucleotides matching TRBD1. The V and J ends lost 4 bases and 10 bases, in that order; junction bases with no gene match: 5. Germline CDR1 reads SGHAT; CDR2 reads FQNNGV. The CDR3 runs to 12 residues. The CDR3 region is CASSSGGRRAFF. The CDR3 DNA sequence: TGTGCCAGCAGCTCAGGGGGCAGGAGAGCTTTCTTT.

The genes are TRBV20-1 and TRBJ2-7, with 8 bases aligning to TRBD2. Looked up from germline, CDR1 is DFQATT and CDR2 is SNEGSKA (reference sequence). The CDR3 is 15 residues long. V lost 3 bases and J lost 2; bases outside the gene matches: 9. This chain's CDR3 is CSARGSSGFTYEQYF. CDR3 in DNA: TGCAGTGCTAGGGGGTCTAGCGGGTTTACCTACGAGCAGTACTTC.

The chain is built from TRBV24-1 and TRBJ2-2; 9 positions agree with TRBD1. Germline V gives CDR1 KGHDR, CDR2 SFDVKD. The CDR3 totals 16 residues. Trimming at V came to 4 bases and at J to 7 bases, leaving 9 bases not matched to a gene. The chain's CDR3 is CATSDWTGEIHGELFF. The CDR3 DNA sequence: TGTGCCACCAGTGACTGGACAGGGGAAATCCACGGGGAGCTGTTTTTT.

In its sample, this clonotype was seen a few times. The J gene is TRBJ2-7, the V gene TRBV4-3; D tentatively reads TRBD1 or TRBD2 (6 bases each). V lost 0 bases, J lost 2 bases, and 14 bases lay in between. Germline loops: CDR1 LGHNA, CDR2 YSLEER. This CDR3 has 16 amino acids. CDR3 sequence (DNA): TGCGCCAGCAGCCAAGAGGAGGGGGTAGCGGCCTACGAGCAGTACTTC. Translating gives CASSQEEGVAAYEQYF.

The sample holds a few counts of this clonotype. The chain couples TRBV5-1 to TRBJ2-7, with a possible D match to TRBD1 (6 bases). The CDR3 covers 14 residues. V gave up 1 base and J gave up 7 bases, with 15 bases separating them. Germline CDR1 is SGHRS and CDR2 is YFSETQ. CDR3 protein: CASSLKQGTGEQYF. CDR3 coding DNA: TGCGCCAGCAGCTTGAAGCAGGGGACGGGGGAGCAGTACTTC.

This rearrangement joins TRBV18 to TRBJ2-5, with a tentative D call TRBD2 (5 bases). Trimming cost V 3 bases and J 7 bases, with 15 bases left between them. Germline CDR1 is KGHSH and CDR2 is LQKENI. The CDR3 covers 14 residues. CDR3 residues: CASSPYSGDGTQYF. Here the CDR3 DNA reads TGTGCCAGCTCACCCTACAGCGGCGATGGGACCCAGTACTTC. Looking up the rest from reference TRBV18 and TRBJ2-5 gives the full variable domain: NAGVMQNPRHLVRRRGQEARLRCSPMKGHSHVYWYRQLPEEGLKFMVYLQKENIIDESGMPKERFSAEFPKEGPSILRIQQVVRGDSAAYFCASSPYSGDGTQYFGPGTRLLVL.

The CDR3 nucleotides are TGTGCCTGGAGTTCGGACAGGGGATACTATGGCTACACCTTC. It is translated as CAWSSDRGYYGYTF. The J gene is TRBJ1-2, the V gene TRBV30; 9 bases match TRBD1. Germline V lookup: CDR1 GTSNPN, CDR2 SVGIG (reference sequence). The CDR3 runs 14 residues. V lost 2 bases and J lost 3; bases outside the gene matches: 4.

This chain joins TRBV2 and TRBJ2-5; TRBD1 agrees at 9 bases. V gave up 11 bases and J gave up 5 bases; unmatched junction bases: 18. This CDR3 has 16 residues. The V gene's germline CDR1 is SNHLY and CDR2 FYNNEI. The CDR3 coding sequence is TGTGCCTCCTCCCGATCGGGACAGGGAGTCGGCGAGACCCAGTACTTC. Protein product: CASSRSGQGVGETQYF.

This clonotype was recorded at least ten times. V and J are TRBV29-1 and TRBJ1-1; tentative D call: TRBD1 (6 bases). CDR1 SQVTM and CDR2 ANQGSEA come from the germline V gene. This CDR3 region has 13 residues. Trimming pared 7 bases from V and 1 base from J, leaving 13 bases between. CDR3 nucleotides: TGCAGCGCTGACGGACAGACGAACACTGAAGCTTTCTTT. It encodes CSADGQTNTEAFF.

This clonotype has more than one count but fewer than ten. This CDR3 is CASSQDPEGPTEAFF. For the CDR3, the DNA is TGTGCCAGCAGCCAAGATCCGGAAGGTCCCACTGAAGCTTTCTTT. This chain connects TRBV3-1 to TRBJ1-1, with D hard to call. There are 15 residues in the CDR3. Trimming left V 0 bases short and J 4 bases short, with 12 bases between. Per the germline V gene, CDR1 is LGHDT and CDR2 is YNNKEL (reference sequence). The variable domain in full, with the rest retrieved from reference TRBV3-1 and TRBJ1-1, is DTAVSQTPKYLVTQMGNDKSIKCEQNLGHDTMYWYKQDSKKFLKIMFSYNNKELIINETVPNRFSPKSPDKAHLNLHINSLELGDSAVYFCASSQDPEGPTEAFFGQGTRLTVV.

The table lists this clonotype with a few counts. One end of the junction does not line up with germline, which may come from a read error. The chain joins TRBV27 to TRBJ2-1, with D maybe TRBD1 (6 bases). CDR1 MNHEY and CDR2 SMNVEV come from the germline V gene (reference sequence). The CDR3 is 12 residues long. The DNA for the CDR3 is TGTGCCAGCTTTACAACCTCCGGGACATCGGTCTTC. This codes for CASFTTSGTSVF.

This clonotype was seen a handful of times. The chain combines TRBV21-1 with TRBJ1-3. TRBV21-1 represents a pseudogene. CDR3 length equals 15 residues. In DNA form, the CDR3 reads TGTGCCAGCACCTATCAACGGGTAAAAAGAAACACCATATATTTT. This gives the protein CASTYQRVKRNTIYF.

The chain uses TRBV7-2 and TRBJ2-6; no clear D. CDR3 length equals 21 residues. CDR1 is SGHTA, CDR2 FQGNSA, per germline. V dropped 5 bases and J dropped 0 bases, with 26 bases sitting between them. The CDR3 DNA is TGTGCCAGCAGCCCTTCGGTTGCCGGCACGCCGAATCACTCTGGGGCCAACGTCCTGACTTTC. This translates into CASSPSVAGTPNHSGANVLTF.

This chain links TRBV7-6 with TRBJ2-1; TRBD1 matches 8 bases. V lost 1 base, J lost 8 bases, and 7 bases stayed unmatched. The CDR3 consists of 15 residues. The germline CDR1 and CDR2 sequences are SGHVS and FNYEAQ. The CDR3 nucleotides are TGTGCCAGCAGCTTAGAGGCGGCCAGGGGGCATGAGCAGTTCTTC. This encodes CASSLEAARGHEQFF.

Ten or more counts support this clonotype. DNA of the CDR3: TGTGCCAGCAGTTATACGAGCGGGACTAGTTTTCTCGGGGAGCTGTTTTTT. Its translation is CASSYTSGTSFLGELFF. V and J are TRBV27 and TRBJ2-2, with 8 nucleotides matching TRBD2. J gave up 7 bases and V 4 bases, and 14 bases lay outside the gene matches. The CDR3 loop spans 17 amino acids. Looked up from germline, CDR1 is MNHEY and CDR2 is SMNVEV (reference sequence).

This clonotype showed up just a few times. The CDR3 sequence is CASSPGLIQETQYF. In DNA form, the CDR3 reads TGTGCCAGCAGCCCGGGACTGATCCAAGAGACCCAGTACTTC. This sequence joins TRBV7-9 and TRBJ2-5; D perhaps matches TRBD2 (6 bases). The V and J ends lost 5 bases and 1 base respectively, with 11 bases between them. This CDR3 region has 14 residues. Germline CDR1 is SEHNR and CDR2 is FQNEAQ (reference sequence).

This clonotype has a handful of counts. The rearrangement uses TRBV4-3 and TRBJ2-2; 9 bases are shared with TRBD1. CDR1 and CDR2 from the germline V gene are LGHNA and YSLEER. V lost 3 bases, J lost 3 bases, and 5 bases stayed unmatched. The CDR3 runs 16 residues. As DNA, the CDR3 is TGCGCCAGCAGCCAGCACAGGGGGCAGGACACCGGGGAGCTGTTTTTT. Translated, it gives CASSQHRGQDTGELFF.

The sample holds many counts of this clonotype. V is TRBV12-3 or TRBV12-4 and J is TRBJ2-1; 14 bases line up with TRBD2. The CDR3 sequence is 20 residues long. After removal of 5 bases from V and 2 bases from J, the junction contained 14 bases not matched to a gene. CDR3 nucleotide sequence: TGTGCCAGCAGTACACTCCCGGGGACTAGCGGGGGTCGACCCTACAATGAGCAGTTCTTC. Translating gives CASSTLPGTSGGRPYNEQFF.

The CDR3 is CASSSKKGLAGDPRRYYEQYF. The CDR3 DNA follows: TGCGCCAGCAGCTCCAAGAAGGGACTAGCGGGGGATCCGCGCCGGTACTACGAGCAGTACTTC. V is TRBV5-1 and J is TRBJ2-7, with 14 bases fitting TRBD2. The V and J ends lost 3 bases and 3 bases, in that order; junction bases with no gene match: 20. The germline V gene encodes CDR1 SGHRS and CDR2 YFSETQ. The CDR3 has 21 residues.